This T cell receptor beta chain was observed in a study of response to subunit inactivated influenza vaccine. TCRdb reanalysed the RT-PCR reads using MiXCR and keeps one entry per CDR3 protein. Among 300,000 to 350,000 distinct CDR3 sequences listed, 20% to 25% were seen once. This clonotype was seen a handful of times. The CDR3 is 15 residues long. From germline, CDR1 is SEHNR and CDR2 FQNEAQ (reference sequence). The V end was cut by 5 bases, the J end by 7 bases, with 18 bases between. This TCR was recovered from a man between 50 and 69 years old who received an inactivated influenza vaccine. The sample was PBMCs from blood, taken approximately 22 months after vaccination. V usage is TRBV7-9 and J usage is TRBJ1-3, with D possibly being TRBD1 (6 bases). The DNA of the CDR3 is TGTGCCAGCAGCCCCGGGACATCAAAAGGGAACACCATATATTTT. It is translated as CASSPGTSKGNTIYF.